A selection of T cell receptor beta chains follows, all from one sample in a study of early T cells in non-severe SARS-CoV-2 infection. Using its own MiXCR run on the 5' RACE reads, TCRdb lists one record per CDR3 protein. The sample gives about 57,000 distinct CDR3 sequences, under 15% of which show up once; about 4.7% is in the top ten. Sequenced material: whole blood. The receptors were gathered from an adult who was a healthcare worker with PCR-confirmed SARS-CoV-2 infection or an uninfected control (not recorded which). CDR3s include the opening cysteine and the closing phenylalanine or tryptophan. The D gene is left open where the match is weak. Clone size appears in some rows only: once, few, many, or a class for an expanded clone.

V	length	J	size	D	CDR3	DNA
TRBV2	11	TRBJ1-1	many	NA	CASTVNTEAFF	TGTGCCAGCACCGTGAACACTGAAGCTTTCTTT
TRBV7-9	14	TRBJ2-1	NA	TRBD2	CASLGSGGVHEQFF	TGTGCCAGCTTAGGTAGCGGGGGGGTCCATGAGCAGTTCTTC
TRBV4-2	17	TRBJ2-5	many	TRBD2	CASSPGLAGEIQETQYF	TGTGCCAGCAGCCCGGGACTAGCGGGGGAGATACAAGAGACCCAGTACTTC
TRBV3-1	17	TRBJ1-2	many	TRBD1	CASSQATTGKEHYGYTF	TGTGCCAGCAGCCAAGCGACGACAGGGAAGGAGCACTATGGCTACACCTTC
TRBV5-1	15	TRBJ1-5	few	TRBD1	CASSAGPGQNQPQHF	TGCGCCAGCAGCGCGGGACCGGGACAGAATCAGCCCCAGCATTTT
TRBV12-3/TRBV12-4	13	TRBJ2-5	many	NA	CASSSLGQETQYF	TGTGCCAGCAGTTCCCTGGGGCAAGAGACCCAGTACTTC
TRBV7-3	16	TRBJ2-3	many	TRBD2	CASSPVSGGARDTQYF	TGTGCCAGCAGCCCCGTGAGCGGGGGGGCCCGCGATACGCAGTATTTT
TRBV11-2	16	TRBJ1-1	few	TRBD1	CASSLQGAAYNTEAFF	TGTGCCAGCAGCCTACAGGGGGCCGCTTACAACACTGAAGCTTTCTTT
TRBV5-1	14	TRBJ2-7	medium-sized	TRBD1	CASSGDREVYEQYF	TGCGCCAGCAGCGGGGACAGGGAAGTCTACGAGCAGTACTTC
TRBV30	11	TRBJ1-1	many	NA	CACRRQGGAFF	TGTGCCTGCCGGCGGCAGGGTGGAGCTTTCTTT
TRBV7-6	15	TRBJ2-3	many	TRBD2	CASTSGGSLTDTQYF	TGTGCCAGCACTAGCGGGGGTTCTCTCACAGATACGCAGTATTTT
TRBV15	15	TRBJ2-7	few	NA	CATSSRRRDTYEQYF	TGTGCCACCAGCAGCCGCCGCCGGGACACCTACGAGCAGTACTTC
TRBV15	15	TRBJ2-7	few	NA	CATSRTIDRHYEQYF	TGTGCCACCAGCCGGACTATCGACAGGCACTACGAGCAGTACTTC
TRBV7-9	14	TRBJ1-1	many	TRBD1	CASSSDRANTEAFF	TGTGCCAGCAGCTCGGACAGGGCGAACACTGAAGCTTTCTTT
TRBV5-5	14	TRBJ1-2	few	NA	CASSLPNKNYGYTF	TGTGCCAGCAGCTTACCAAACAAGAACTATGGCTACACCTTC
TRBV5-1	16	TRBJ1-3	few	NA	CASSLAQGIAGNTIYF	TGCGCCAGCAGCTTGGCCCAGGGGATCGCTGGAAACACCATATATTTT
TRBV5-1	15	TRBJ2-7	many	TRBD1	CASSPKVQGPYEQYF	TGCGCCAGCAGCCCTAAAGTACAGGGGCCCTACGAGCAGTACTTC
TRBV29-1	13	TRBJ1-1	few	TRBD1	CSVEDRENTEAFF	TGCAGCGTTGAGGACAGGGAGAACACTGAAGCTTTCTTT
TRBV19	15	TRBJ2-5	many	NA	CASSTLPRFVETQYF	TGTGCCAGTAGTACGCTACCTCGCTTCGTGGAGACCCAGTACTTC
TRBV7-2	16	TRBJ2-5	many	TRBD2	CASSRRTSGPQETQYF	TGTGCCAGCAGCCGACGCACTAGCGGGCCTCAAGAGACCCAGTACTTC
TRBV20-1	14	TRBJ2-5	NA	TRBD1	CSAQLAGGRETQYF	TGCAGTGCCCAACTGGCAGGGGGCCGAGAGACCCAGTACTTC
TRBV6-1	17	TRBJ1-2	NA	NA	CASSEAAGFWYNYGYTF	TGTGCCAGCAGTGAAGCAGCGGGGTTTTGGTACAACTATGGCTACACCTTC
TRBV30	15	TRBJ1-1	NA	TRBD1	CAWSVSRTGGLEAFF	TGTGCCTGGAGCGTCAGCCGGACAGGGGGTCTTGAAGCTTTCTTT
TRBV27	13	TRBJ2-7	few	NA	CAIRGRSSYEQYF	TGTGCCATCAGAGGACGGAGCTCCTACGAGCAGTACTTC
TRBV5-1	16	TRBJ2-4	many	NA	CASSLAPESAKNIQYF	TGCGCCAGCAGCTTGGCCCCCGAATCAGCCAAAAACATTCAGTACTTC
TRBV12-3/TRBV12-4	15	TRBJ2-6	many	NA	CASSLASSGANVLTF	TGTGCCAGCAGTTTAGCGTCCTCTGGGGCCAACGTCCTGACTTTC
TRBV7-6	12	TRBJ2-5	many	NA	CASSFRGETQYF	TGTGCCAGCAGCTTCCGGGGGGAGACCCAGTACTTC
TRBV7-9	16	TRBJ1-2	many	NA	CVSSYPTHRARIDFPF	TGTGTCAGCAGCTACCCAACTCACAGGGCGCGCATAGACTTCCCCTTC
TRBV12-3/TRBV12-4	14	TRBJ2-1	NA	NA	CASSLPSLNNEQFF	TGTGCCAGCAGTTTGCCGAGCCTCAACAATGAGCAGTTCTTC
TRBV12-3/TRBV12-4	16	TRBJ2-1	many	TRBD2	CASSQQTSGGADEQFF	TGTGCCAGCAGTCAACAGACTAGCGGGGGGGCGGATGAGCAGTTCTTC
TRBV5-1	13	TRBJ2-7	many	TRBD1	CASRLDRAYEQYF	TGCGCCAGCAGGTTGGACAGGGCGTACGAGCAGTACTTC
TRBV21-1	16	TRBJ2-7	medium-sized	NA	CASSNSRGALSYEQYF	TGTGCCAGCAGCAACTCCAGGGGGGCCCTCTCCTACGAGCAGTACTTC
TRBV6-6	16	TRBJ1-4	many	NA	CASGSAAFATNEKLFF	TGTGCCAGCGGATCGGCAGCCTTTGCAACTAATGAAAAACTGTTTTTT
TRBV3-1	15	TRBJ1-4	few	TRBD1	CASSSQGTGLEKLFF	TGTGCCAGCAGCTCCCAGGGGACAGGGCTGGAAAAACTGTTTTTT
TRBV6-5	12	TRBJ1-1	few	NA	CASNPGYTEAFF	TGTGCCAGCAATCCAGGGTACACTGAAGCTTTCTTT
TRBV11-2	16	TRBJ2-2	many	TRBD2	CASSNPSGGAHGELFF	TGTGCCAGCAGCAATCCTAGCGGGGGGGCCCACGGGGAGCTGTTTTTT
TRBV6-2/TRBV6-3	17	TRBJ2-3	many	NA	CASSYSRFAASSDTQYF	TGTGCCAGCAGTTACTCGAGGTTCGCGGCTTCTTCAGATACGCAGTATTTT
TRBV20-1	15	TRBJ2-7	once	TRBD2	CSARDALTSVDEQYF	TGCAGTGCTAGGGACGCTTTGACTAGCGTCGACGAGCAGTACTTC
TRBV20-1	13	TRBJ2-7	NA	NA	CSASSRSQYEQYF	TGCAGTGCTAGCTCCAGGTCCCAATACGAGCAGTACTTC
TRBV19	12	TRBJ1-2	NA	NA	CASSSTGYGYTF	TGTGCCAGTAGTTCCACAGGGTATGGCTACACCTTC
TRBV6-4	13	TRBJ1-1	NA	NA	CASSDGFSTEAFF	TGTGCCAGCAGTGACGGTTTCTCGACAGAAGCTTTCTTT
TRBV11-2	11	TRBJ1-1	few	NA	CASSPRWEAFF	TGTGCCAGCAGTCCCCGTTGGGAAGCTTTCTTT
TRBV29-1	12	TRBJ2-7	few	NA	CSVLQSSYEQYF	TGCAGCGTGTTACAGAGCTCCTACGAGCAGTACTTC
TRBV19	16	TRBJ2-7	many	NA	CASKALRGPGADEQYF	TGTGCCAGTAAGGCCCTGCGGGGCCCTGGGGCGGACGAGCAGTACTTC
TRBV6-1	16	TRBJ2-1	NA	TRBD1	CASSGGPGTGANEQFF	TGTGCCAGCAGTGGGGGCCCCGGGACAGGGGCCAATGAGCAGTTCTTC
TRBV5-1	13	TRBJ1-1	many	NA	CASSSNTNTEAFF	TGCGCCAGCAGCTCTAATACGAACACTGAAGCTTTCTTT
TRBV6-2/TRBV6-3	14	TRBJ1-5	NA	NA	CASSVGATDQPQHF	TGTGCCAGCTCCGTTGGGGCGACGGATCAGCCCCAGCATTTT
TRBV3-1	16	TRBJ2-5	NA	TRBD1	CASSQGTGWTMETQYF	TGTGCCAGCAGCCAAGGGACAGGGTGGACGATGGAGACCCAGTACTTC
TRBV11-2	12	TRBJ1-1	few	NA	CASSFSGIEAFF	TGTGCCAGCAGCTTTTCGGGAATTGAAGCTTTCTTT
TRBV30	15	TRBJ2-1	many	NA	CAWSVHGPGDNEQFF	TGTGCCTGGAGTGTACACGGCCCCGGGGACAATGAGCAGTTCTTC
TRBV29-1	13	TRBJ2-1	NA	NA	CSVDYRSYNEQFF	TGCAGCGTTGATTACCGATCGTACAATGAGCAGTTCTTC
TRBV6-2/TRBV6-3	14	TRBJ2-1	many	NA	CASSSWFGYNEQFF	TGTGCCAGCAGTTCTTGGTTCGGCTACAATGAGCAGTTCTTC
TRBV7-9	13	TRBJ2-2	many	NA	CASSPGGTGELFF	TGTGCCAGCAGCCCCGGCGGCACCGGGGAGCTGTTTTTT
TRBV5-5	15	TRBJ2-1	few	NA	CASSYSGSGGNEQFF	TGTGCCAGCAGCTATTCAGGATCTGGGGGCAATGAGCAGTTCTTC
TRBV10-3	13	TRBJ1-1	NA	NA	CAISRTENTEAFF	TGTGCCATCAGCAGGACGGAGAACACTGAAGCTTTCTTT
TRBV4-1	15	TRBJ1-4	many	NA	CASSQVGGVQEKLFF	TGCGCCAGCAGCCAAGTTGGCGGAGTACAAGAAAAACTGTTTTTT
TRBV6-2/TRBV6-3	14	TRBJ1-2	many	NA	CASRMRAANYGYTF	TGTGCCAGCAGAATGCGCGCAGCTAACTATGGCTACACCTTC
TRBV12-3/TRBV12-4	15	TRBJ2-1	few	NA	CASSPTGTPYNEQFF	TGTGCCAGCAGTCCGACCGGGACTCCCTACAATGAGCAGTTCTTC
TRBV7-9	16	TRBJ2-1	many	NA	CASSALGQGRYNEQFF	TGTGCCAGCAGCGCGCTGGGGCAGGGGCGCTACAATGAGCAGTTCTTC